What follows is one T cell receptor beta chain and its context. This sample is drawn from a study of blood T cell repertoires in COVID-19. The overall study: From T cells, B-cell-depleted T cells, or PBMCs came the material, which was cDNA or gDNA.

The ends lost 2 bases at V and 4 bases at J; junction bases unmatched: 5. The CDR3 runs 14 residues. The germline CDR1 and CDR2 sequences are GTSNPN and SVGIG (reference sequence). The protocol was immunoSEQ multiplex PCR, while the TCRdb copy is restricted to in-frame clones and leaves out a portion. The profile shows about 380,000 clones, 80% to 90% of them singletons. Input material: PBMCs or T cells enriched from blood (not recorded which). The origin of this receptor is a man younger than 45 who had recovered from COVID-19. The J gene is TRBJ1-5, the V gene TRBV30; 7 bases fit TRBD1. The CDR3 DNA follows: TGTGCCTGGAGTATGGGACAGCCTAATCAGCCCCAGCATTTT. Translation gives CAWSMGQPNQPQHF.